The 3 T cell receptor beta chains reported below all come from one sample, sequenced in a study of radiotherapy plus CTLA-4 blockade in lung cancer. Some clones are missing from TCRdb's copy, which holds only in-frame ones; the method was immunoSEQ multiplex PCR. The profile shows about 76,000 clones, more than 80% of them singletons. The sample in question was peripheral blood, obtained from a patient treated with radiotherapy plus ipilimumab. These receptors were obtained from a human donor with non-small cell lung cancer who had stable disease on radiotherapy plus ipilimumab.

V gene TRBV10-3 combines with J gene TRBJ2-7; no definite D call. The V gene's germline CDR1 is ENHRY and CDR2 SYGVKD. This CDR3 has 11 amino acids. The germline V and J ends were trimmed by 6 bases and 6 bases, with 9 bases remaining between them. CDR3 region: CAISPGSEQYF. Written as DNA, the CDR3 is TGTGCCATCAGCCCCGGGTCCGAGCAGTACTTC.

The chain has TRBV5-1 and TRBJ1-4, with D perhaps TRBD1 (5 bases). Trimming took off 4 bases at V and 4 bases at J, with 11 bases between the two ends. Germline V lookup: CDR1 SGHRS, CDR2 YFSETQ. This CDR3 is built from 14 residues. CDR3 protein: CASSPRGDNEKLFF. The CDR3, as DNA: TGCGCCAGCAGCCCCCGAGGGGATAATGAAAAACTGTTTTTT.

The chain combines TRBV5-1 with TRBJ1-1; no reliable D call. Per the germline V gene, CDR1 is SGHRS and CDR2 is YFSETQ. CDR3 length: 16 amino acids. Trimming removed 4 bases at V and 2 bases at J, with 18 bases between. The CDR3 nucleotides read TGCGCCAGCAGCCCTGCGACGGTGAACGGCAACACTGAAGCTTTCTTT. Amino acid sequence: CASSPATVNGNTEAFF. Complete variable domain (other parts from reference TRBV5-1 and TRBJ1-1): KAGVTQTPRYLIKTRGQQVTLSCSPISGHRSVSWYQQTPGQGLQFLFEYFSETQRNKGNFPGRFSGRQFSNSRSEMNVSTLELGDSALYLCASSPATVNGNTEAFFGQGTRLTVV.